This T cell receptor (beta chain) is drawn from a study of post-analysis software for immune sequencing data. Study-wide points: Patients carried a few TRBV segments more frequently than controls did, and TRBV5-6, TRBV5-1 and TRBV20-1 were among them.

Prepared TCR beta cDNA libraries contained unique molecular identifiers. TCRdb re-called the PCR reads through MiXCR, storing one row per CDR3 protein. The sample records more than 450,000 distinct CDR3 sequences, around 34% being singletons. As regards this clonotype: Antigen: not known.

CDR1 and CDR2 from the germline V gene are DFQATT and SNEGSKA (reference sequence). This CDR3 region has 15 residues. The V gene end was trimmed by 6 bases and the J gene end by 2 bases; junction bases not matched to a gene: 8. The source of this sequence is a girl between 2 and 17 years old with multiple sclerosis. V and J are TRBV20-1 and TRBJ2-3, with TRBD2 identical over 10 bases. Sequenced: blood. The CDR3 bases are TGCAGTGCATACGGACTAGCGGTGACCACAGATACGCAGTATTTT. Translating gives CSAYGLAVTTDTQYF.